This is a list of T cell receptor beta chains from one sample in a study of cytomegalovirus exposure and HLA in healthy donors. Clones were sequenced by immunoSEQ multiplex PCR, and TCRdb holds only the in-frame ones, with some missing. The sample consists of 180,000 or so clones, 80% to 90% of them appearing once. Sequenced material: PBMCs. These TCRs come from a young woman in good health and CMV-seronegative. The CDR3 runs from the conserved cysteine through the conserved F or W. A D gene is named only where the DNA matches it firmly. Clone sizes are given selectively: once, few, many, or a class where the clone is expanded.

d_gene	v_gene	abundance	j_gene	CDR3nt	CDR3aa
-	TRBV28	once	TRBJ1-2	TGTGCCAGCAGTTTCAAAAAGGGGGACCCACCTAACTATGGCTACACCTTC	CASSFKKGDPPNYGYTF
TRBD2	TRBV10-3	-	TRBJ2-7	TGTGCCATCAGGGAACCGGGACTAGCGGGAGTAATGGGCTACGAGCAGTACTTC	CAIREPGLAGVMGYEQYF
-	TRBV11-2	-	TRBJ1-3	TGTGCCAGCAGCGCCCCCCAGGGCGAGTGGATGGACACCATATATTTT	CASSAPQGEWMDTIYF
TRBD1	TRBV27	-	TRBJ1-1	TGTGCCAGCAGTCCCGGGACAGGAGGATGGAACACTGAAGCTTTCTTT	CASSPGTGGWNTEAFF
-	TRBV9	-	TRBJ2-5	TGTGCCAGCAGCGTAGGTAACCTACAAGAGACCCAGTACTTC	CASSVGNLQETQYF
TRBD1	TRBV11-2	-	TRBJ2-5	TGTGCCAGCAGCTTTGGGACAGTGAAAGAGACCCAGTACTTC	CASSFGTVKETQYF
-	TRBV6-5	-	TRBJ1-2	TGTGCCAGCAGGCAAGGACTGCTTAACTATGGCTACACCTTC	CASRQGLLNYGYTF
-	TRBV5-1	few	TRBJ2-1	TGCGCCAGCAGCTTGGCGGTAAGCAGGGGCACCAATGAGCAGTTCTTC	CASSLAVSRGTNEQFF
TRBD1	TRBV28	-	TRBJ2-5	TGTGCCAGCAGGCGAATCCTGGGACAGGGGGCGCAGGAGACCCAGTACTTC	CASRRILGQGAQETQYF
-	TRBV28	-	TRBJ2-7	TGTGCCAGCAGCTACACAGGGATCCTAGCCTACGAGCAGTACTTC	CASSYTGILAYEQYF
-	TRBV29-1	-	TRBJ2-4	TGCAGCGTTGGGAGGGTAGGACTAGCCAAAAACATTCAGTACTTC	CSVGRVGLAKNIQYF
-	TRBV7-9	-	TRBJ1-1	TGTTCCAGCAGCTTAAGCATGAACACTGAAGCTTTCTTT	CSSSLSMNTEAFF
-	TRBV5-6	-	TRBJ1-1	TGTGCCAGCAGCTTGGCCTCTAGATCCACTGAAGCTTTCTTT	CASSLASRSTEAFF
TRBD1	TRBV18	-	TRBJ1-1	TGTGCCAGCTCACTACAGGGGGCGCAGACTGAAGCTTTCTTT	CASSLQGAQTEAFF
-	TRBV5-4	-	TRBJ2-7	TGTGCCAGCAGCTTAGGGGGGGCGAGCTCCTACGAGCAGTACTTC	CASSLGGASSYEQYF
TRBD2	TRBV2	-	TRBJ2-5	TGTGCCAGCAGGCGGGCTAGCGGAGTTCAAGAGACCCAGTACTTC	CASRRASGVQETQYF
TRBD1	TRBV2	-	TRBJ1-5	TGTGCCAGCAGTCGACAGGGCGACAATCAGCCCCAGCATTTT	CASSRQGDNQPQHF
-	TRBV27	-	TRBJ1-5	TGTGCCAGCAGTAGGGAAGCGGACAATCAGCCCCAGCATTTT	CASSREADNQPQHF
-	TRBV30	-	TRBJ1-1	TGTGCCTGGTCCTTCGTCCCCGGACAGAGCTTGGGCACTGAAGCTTTCTTT	CAWSFVPGQSLGTEAFF
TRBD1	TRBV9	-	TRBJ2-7	TGTGCCAGCAGCGCCGGGACAGGGGTCACCTACGAGCAGTACTTC	CASSAGTGVTYEQYF
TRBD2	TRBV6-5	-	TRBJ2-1	TGTGCCAGCAGTTATCGGGGGGATGAGCAGTTCTTC	CASSYRGDEQFF
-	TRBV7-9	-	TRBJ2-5	TGTGCCAGCAGCTTAGTCGGTGGGAGAGGAAAAGAGACCCAGTACTTC	CASSLVGGRGKETQYF
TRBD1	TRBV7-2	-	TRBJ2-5	TGTGCCAGCAGCTTGGGACAGGGTGGCAAGACCCAGTACTTC	CASSLGQGGKTQYF
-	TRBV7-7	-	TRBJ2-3	TGTGCTAGCAGCCCCGGACAGTCTAGCACAGATACGCAGTATTTT	CASSPGQSSTDTQYF
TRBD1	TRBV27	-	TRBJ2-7	TGTGCCAGCAGTTTGGGGGACAGGGGACTCAACGAGCAGTACTTC	CASSLGDRGLNEQYF
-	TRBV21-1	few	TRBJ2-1	TGCCGCCGGGGGTCGCCCTCCTACAATGAGCAGTTCTTC	CRRGSPSYNEQFF
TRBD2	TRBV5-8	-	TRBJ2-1	TGTGCCAGCAGCTCGGGACTAGCGGGGACTTACAATGAGCAGTTCTTC	CASSSGLAGTYNEQFF
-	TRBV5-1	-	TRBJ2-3	TGCGCCAGCAGCCGATACCCGGGACAAAGTTTATCGGATACGCAGTATTTT	CASSRYPGQSLSDTQYF
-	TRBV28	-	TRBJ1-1	TGTGCCTGTAATACAGTAATGAACACTGAAGCTTTCTTT	CACNTVMNTEAFF
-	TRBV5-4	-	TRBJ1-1	TGTGCCAGCAGCTCCCAGTCGCGGCCCACTGAAGCTTTCTTT	CASSSQSRPTEAFF
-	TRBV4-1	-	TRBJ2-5	TGCGCCAGCAGCTATAGACAGTTCCAAGAGACCCAGTACTTC	CASSYRQFQETQYF
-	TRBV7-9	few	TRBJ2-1	TGTTCCAGCAGCTCATACGGGGTGAATGAGCAGTTCTTC	CSSSSYGVNEQFF
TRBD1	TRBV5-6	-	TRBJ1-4	TGTGCCAGCAGCTCTTCAGGGGGCGGTGAAAAACTGTTTTTT	CASSSSGGGEKLFF
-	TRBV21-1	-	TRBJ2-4	TGTGCCAGCAGGGTCTACGAACAGGGGGCTAAAAACATTCAGTACTTC	CASRVYEQGAKNIQYF
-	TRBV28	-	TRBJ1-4	TGTGCCAGCAGTTTCGGGGACTCAACTAATGAAAAACTGTTTTTT	CASSFGDSTNEKLFF
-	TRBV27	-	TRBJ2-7	TGTGCCAGCAGCAGGCGGGGCCGTAAGGCCGAGCAGTACTTC	CASSRRGRKAEQYF
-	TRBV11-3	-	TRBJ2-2	TGTGCCAGCAGCTTAGTTTCGGCTCTCCTTACCGAGGCCGGGGAGCTGTTTTTT	CASSLVSALLTEAGELFF
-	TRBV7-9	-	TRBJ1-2	TGTGCCAGCAGCTTAGCGACTGGTTATGGCTACACCTTC	CASSLATGYGYTF
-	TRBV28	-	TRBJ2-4	TGTGCCAGCAAACCGGTAGTTATAGCCAAAAACATTCAGTACTTC	CASKPVVIAKNIQYF
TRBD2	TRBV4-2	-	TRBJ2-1	TGTGCCAGCAGCCAAGTGGGAGCGGGAGACTACAATGAGCAGTTCTTC	CASSQVGAGDYNEQFF
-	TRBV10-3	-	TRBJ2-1	TGTGCCATCAGTGCCGGCGGGGGCGGGAATGAGCAGTTCTTC	CAISAGGGGNEQFF
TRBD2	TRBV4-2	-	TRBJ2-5	TGTGCCAGCAGCCGAGCGGGAGGGACCCAAGAGACCCAGTACTTC	CASSRAGGTQETQYF
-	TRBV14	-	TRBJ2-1	TGTGCCAGCAGCCACTCAATCAGACTAGGAGACAATGAGCAGTTCTTC	CASSHSIRLGDNEQFF